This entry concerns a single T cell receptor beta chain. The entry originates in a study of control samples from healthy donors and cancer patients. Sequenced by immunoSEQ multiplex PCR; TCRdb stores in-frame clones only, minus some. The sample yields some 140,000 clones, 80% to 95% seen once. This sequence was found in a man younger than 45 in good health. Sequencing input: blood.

The CDR3 region has the DNA TGTGCCACCAGCAGGGCTAGCGGGGATTTATACTACAATGAGCAGTTCTTC. Residues: CATSRASGDLYYNEQFF. This chain links TRBV15 with TRBJ2-1; 9 positions agree with TRBD2. V trimming: 3 bases; J trimming: 3 bases; junction bases outside the gene matches: 9. There are 17 residues in the CDR3. Germline CDR1 reads LNHNV; CDR2 reads YYDKDF (reference sequence).